A selection of T cell receptor beta chains follows, all from one sample in a study of T cells of healthy individuals. MiXCR, applied by TCRdb to the 5' RACE reads, yields one record per CDR3 protein. The data hold 40,000 to 65,000 distinct CDR3 sequences, with roughly 14% observed a single time. These receptors originate from a human donor in good health. Each CDR3 is given with its conserved first and last residue. The order of the fields is CDR3 protein, CDR3 DNA, V gene, clone size, D gene, J gene. D genes are given only for firm matches. Rows give clone size only sometimes, using once, few, many, or a class for an expanded clone.

CASSLSSPGWSYEQYF,TGTGCCAGCAGCCTAAGTAGCCCGGGTTGGTCCTACGAGCAGTACTTC,TRBV7-2,.,.,TRBJ2-7
CASSPPGGVAETKYF,TGTGCCAGCTCGCCCCCCGGGGGGGTAGCAGAGACCAAGTACTTC,TRBV18,.,TRBD2,TRBJ2-5
CASSHLENYEQYF,TGCGCCAGCAGCCATCTGGAAAACTACGAGCAGTACTTC,TRBV4-1,.,.,TRBJ2-7
CASSEGRSNQPQHF,TGTGCCAGCAGTGAAGGGCGGAGCAATCAGCCCCAGCATTTT,TRBV6-1,few,.,TRBJ1-5
CASTRGLAGRNEQFF,TGTGCCAGCACCCGAGGCCTAGCGGGGAGAAATGAGCAGTTCTTC,TRBV6-2/TRBV6-3,few,TRBD2,TRBJ2-1
CSVLKMGETQYF,TGCAGCGTCCTAAAAATGGGGGAGACCCAGTACTTC,TRBV29-1,.,.,TRBJ2-5
CASSLKTRLGTDTQYF,TGTGCCAGCAGTCTTAAAACCAGACTAGGTACAGATACGCAGTATTTT,TRBV11-2,many,.,TRBJ2-3
CVSSQEGQGGRYTF,TGTGTCAGCAGCCAGGAGGGGCAGGGTGGGCGCTACACCTTC,TRBV7-2,few,.,TRBJ1-2
CASSFDSAGEQYF,TGTGCCAGCAGCTTCGACAGTGCAGGCGAGCAGTACTTC,TRBV7-7,many,.,TRBJ2-7
CASSAGAGSSNEQFF,TGTGCCAGCAGCGCCGGGGCGGGTTCGAGCAATGAGCAGTTCTTC,TRBV11-1,.,.,TRBJ2-1
CASSLSPSSGANVLTF,TGTGCCAGCAGCTTGAGTCCTAGCTCTGGGGCCAACGTCCTGACTTTC,TRBV5-5,many,.,TRBJ2-6
CSARSPSAEAFF,TGCAGTGCTAGATCTCCATCCGCTGAAGCTTTCTTT,TRBV20-1,.,.,TRBJ1-1
CASSTRPGGKETQYF,TGTGCCAGCAGCACAAGACCAGGGGGGAAAGAGACCCAGTACTTC,TRBV6-2/TRBV6-3,many,.,TRBJ2-5
CASSFEGGADEKLFF,TGTGCCAGCAGCTTCGAGGGAGGGGCCGATGAAAAACTGTTTTTT,TRBV3-1,few,.,TRBJ1-4
CSARGPGLSNQPQHF,TGCAGTGCTAGGGGACCGGGGCTTAGCAATCAGCCCCAGCATTTT,TRBV20-1,many,.,TRBJ1-5
CASSYQSGSVNTEAFF,TGTGCCAGCAGTTACCAGTCAGGGTCTGTGAACACTGAAGCTTTCTTT,TRBV6-5,many,.,TRBJ1-1
CAIRKGQGKNSPLHF,TGTGCCATCAGAAAAGGACAGGGGAAGAATTCACCCCTCCACTTT,TRBV10-3,many,TRBD1,TRBJ1-6
CASSLDPRGSGRKETQYF,TGCGCCAGCAGCTTGGACCCACGGGGTAGCGGGAGGAAGGAGACCCAGTACTTC,TRBV5-1,few,TRBD2,TRBJ2-5
CASSSRQGDEKLFF,TGTGCCAGCAGTTCCCGACAGGGGGATGAAAAACTGTTTTTT,TRBV12-3/TRBV12-4,many,TRBD1,TRBJ1-4
CASRPPGENEKLFF,TGTGCCAGCAGACCCCCGGGGGAAAATGAAAAACTGTTTTTT,TRBV6-1,many,.,TRBJ1-4
CATSGDTDTQYF,TGTGCCACCAGTGGGGACACAGATACGCAGTATTTT,TRBV24-1,many,.,TRBJ2-3
CASTYQETQYF,TGTGCCAGCACCTACCAAGAGACCCAGTACTTC,TRBV2,few,.,TRBJ2-5
CASSQEGFGAGNEKLFF,TGCGCCAGCAGCCAAGAGGGTTTCGGCGCGGGGAATGAAAAACTGTTTTTT,TRBV4-1,.,.,TRBJ1-4
CASSQDPLAGGTDTQYF,TGCGCCAGCAGCCAAGATCCACTAGCGGGAGGCACAGATACGCAGTATTTT,TRBV4-3,.,TRBD2,TRBJ2-3
CASSPRDTRRYGYTF,TGTGCCAGCAGTCCGAGGGACACTCGACGATATGGCTACACCTTC,TRBV27,.,.,TRBJ1-2
CASSFGTGYNEQFF,TGTGCCAGCAGCTTTGGGACAGGGTACAATGAGCAGTTCTTC,TRBV7-2,many,TRBD1,TRBJ2-1
CASNLESAYNSPLHF,TGTGCCAGCAACCTGGAGAGCGCCTATAATTCACCCCTCCACTTT,TRBV6-1,.,.,TRBJ1-6
CASSDLQGMATTDTQYF,TGTGCCAGTAGTGACCTACAGGGGATGGCTACCACAGATACGCAGTATTTT,TRBV19,many,TRBD1,TRBJ2-3
CASSLGQGLGTEAFF,TGCGCCAGCAGCCTCGGACAGGGATTGGGCACTGAAGCTTTCTTT,TRBV5-1,.,TRBD1,TRBJ1-1
CASSLRQSTNEKLFF,TGTGCCAGCAGCTTAAGACAGTCAACTAATGAAAAACTGTTTTTT,TRBV7-8,many,.,TRBJ1-4
CAWGQSYNEQFF,TGTGCCTGGGGACAGTCCTACAATGAGCAGTTCTTC,TRBV30,few,.,TRBJ2-1
CASSVVRGGRDTGELFF,TGTGCCAGCAGCGTAGTTAGAGGGGGGCGCGACACCGGGGAGCTGTTTTTT,TRBV5-4,few,.,TRBJ2-2
CASSFDGSSGNTIYF,TGTGCCAGCAGCTTCGATGGTAGCTCTGGAAACACCATATATTTT,TRBV7-2,many,.,TRBJ1-3
CSAMATNYEQYF,TGCAGTGCTATGGCCACCAACTACGAGCAGTACTTC,TRBV20-1,once,.,TRBJ2-7
CVSSLAQGSEQYF,TGTGTCAGCAGCTTAGCGCAGGGGAGCGAGCAGTACTTC,TRBV7-7,.,.,TRBJ2-7
CASNRGHEQYF,TGTGCCAGCAACAGGGGGCACGAGCAGTACTTC,TRBV6-5,few,TRBD1,TRBJ2-7
CSAPGPDGYTF,TGCAGTGCCCCGGGACCCGATGGCTACACCTTC,TRBV20-1,many,.,TRBJ1-2
CAWSAGQGNYEQYF,TGTGCCTGGAGTGCCGGACAGGGCAACTACGAGCAGTACTTC,TRBV30,many,TRBD1,TRBJ2-7
CASSPGLAGVDIQYF,TGTGCCAGCAGCCCAGGACTAGCGGGAGTGGACATTCAGTACTTC,TRBV7-9,.,TRBD2,TRBJ2-4
CSVERDRHEQYF,TGCAGCGTTGAACGAGACAGGCACGAGCAGTACTTC,TRBV29-1,.,.,TRBJ2-7
CASRLTGYTGELFF,TGCGCCAGCAGGTTGACGGGGTACACCGGGGAGCTGTTTTTT,TRBV5-1,few,.,TRBJ2-2
CATSPRTGDNEQFF,TGTGCCACCAGTCCACGGACAGGGGACAATGAGCAGTTCTTC,TRBV24-1,.,TRBD1,TRBJ2-1